The T cell receptor (beta chain) under discussion was sequenced for a study of blood T cells in healthy people across ages. Of note for this clonotype: Its antigen remains unknown.

Germline loops: CDR1 MNHEY, CDR2 SMNVEV (reference sequence). This CDR3 has 16 amino acids. V was clipped by 2 bases and J by 3 bases; unmatched bases: 10. The second PCR ran about 6 to 12 cycles with a sample-barcoded 5' primer and J-beta primers. MiXCR, run by TCRdb on the 5' RACE reads, gives a single entry per CDR3 protein. This repertoire shows some 920,000 distinct CDR3 sequences, roughly 50% found once; its top ten account for roughly a fifth. General study results and limits: When set beside aged donors, long-lived donors presented more naive CD4+ cells and higher diversity.

This clonotype originated in a woman aged 60-70 years in good health. The V gene is TRBV27, the J gene TRBJ2-7, with 7 bases identical to TRBD1. Sample: blood. The DNA for the CDR3 is TGTGCCAGCAGTTTAGACGTGGGACAGATAGACTACGAGCAGTACTTC. It codes for CASSLDVGQIDYEQYF.